What follows is one TCR beta chain and its context. The CDR3 contains 14 residues. Germline CDR1 reads SGHAT; CDR2 reads FQNNGV. V was clipped by 1 base and J by 14 bases, with 18 bases between them. This sample stems from a study of shared clonotypes between healthy human individuals. Terminally differentiated effector memory CD45RA+ cells were left out of the naive CD8 fraction, which was CD45RO-negative and positively selected for CCR7. Deep-level running was used for the assay. Repertoires were generated with immunoSEQ multiplex PCR, while TCRdb's copy carries only in-frame clones and drops some. The profile covers a few hundred thousand clones, with nearly 97% appearing a single time and around 0.097% taken by the ten largest.

The source material was naive CD8+ T cells sorted from blood. This clonotype originated in a woman between 25 and 40 years old in good health. This chain connects TRBV11-2 to TRBJ2-1; D is unresolved. The CDR3 DNA follows: TGTGCCAGCAGCTTAGCGGCTACGGCGTTCGGAGAGTTCTTC. Its protein is CASSLAATAFGEFF.